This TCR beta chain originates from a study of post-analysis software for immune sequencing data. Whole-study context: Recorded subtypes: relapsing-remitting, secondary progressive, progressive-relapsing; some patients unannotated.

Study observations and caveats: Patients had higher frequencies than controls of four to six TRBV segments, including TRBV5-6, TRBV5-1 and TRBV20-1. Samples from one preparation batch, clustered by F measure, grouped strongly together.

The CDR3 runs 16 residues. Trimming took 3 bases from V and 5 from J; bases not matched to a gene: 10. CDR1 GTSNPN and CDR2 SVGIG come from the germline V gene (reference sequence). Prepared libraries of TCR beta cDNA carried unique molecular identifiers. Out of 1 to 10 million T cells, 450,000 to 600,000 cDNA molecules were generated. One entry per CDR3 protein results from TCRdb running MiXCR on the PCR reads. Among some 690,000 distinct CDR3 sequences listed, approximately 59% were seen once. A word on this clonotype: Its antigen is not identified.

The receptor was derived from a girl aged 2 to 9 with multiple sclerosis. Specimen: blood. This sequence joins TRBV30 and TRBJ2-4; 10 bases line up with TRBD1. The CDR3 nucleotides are TGTGCCTGGAGAAAAGGGACAGGGGTCTATGAAAACATTCAGTACTTC. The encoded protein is CAWRKGTGVYENIQYF.